This passage covers 7 T cell receptor beta chains from one sample sequenced in a study of cytomegalovirus exposure and HLA in healthy donors. The PCR had 60 Vbeta and 13 Jbeta primers. TCRdb keeps only in-frame clones here, not all; method: immunoSEQ multiplex PCR. The data contain more than 95,000 clones, roughly three quarters of them singletons. The specimen sequenced was PBMCs. These receptors were taken from a man aged 45 to 65 in good health and CMV-seropositive.

This clone has more than one count but fewer than ten. V is TRBV9 and J is TRBJ2-1, with D perhaps matching TRBD2 (6 bases). Trimming removed 0 bases at V and 2 bases at J, with 9 bases between. Germline V CDR1 and CDR2: SGDLS, YYNGEE. This CDR3 comprises 15 residues. CDR3 loop: CASSVDRTTYNEQFF. The CDR3 DNA sequence: TGTGCCAGCAGCGTAGACCGGACTACCTACAATGAGCAGTTCTTC.

The chain has TRBV15 and TRBJ2-5; 9 bases map to TRBD1. The V gene end was trimmed by 0 bases and the J gene end by 9 bases; junction bases not matched to a gene: 5. This CDR3 is built from 14 residues. Germline CDR1 is LNHNV and CDR2 is YYDKDF (reference sequence). The CDR3 is CATSREWTGDAQYF. The DNA for the CDR3 is TGTGCCACCAGCAGAGAGTGGACAGGGGACGCCCAGTACTTC.

The chain combines TRBV12-1 with TRBJ2-7; TRBD2, the table's D call, lacks a check against the DNA. TRBV12-1 is a pseudogene segment. The CDR3 totals 14 residues. CDR3 sequence reads: CASRTSGRIYEQYF. CDR3 coding DNA: TGTGCCAGCAGGACTAGCGGGAGGATCTACGAGCAGTACTTC.

The gene calls are TRBV29-1 and TRBJ1-1, with 7 positions matching TRBD1. The CDR3 spans 13 residues. Losses at the gene ends were 7 bases for V and 1 base for J; bases not matched to a gene: 6. Germline assignment: CDR1 SQVTM and CDR2 ANQGSEA. DNA for the CDR3: TGCAGCGGGGACAGCTTCTCGAACACTGAAGCTTTCTTT. Translated, it gives CSGDSFSNTEAFF.

The chain is built from TRBV5-4 and TRBJ2-2; 8 bases align to TRBD1. This CDR3 spans 16 amino acids. J was trimmed by 6 bases and V by 4 bases; bases with no gene match: 11. The germline CDR1 and CDR2 sequences are SGHNT and YYREEE (reference sequence). Written as DNA, the CDR3 is TGTGCCAGCAGCACAAGACAGGGGACGTACGCCGGGGAGCTGTTTTTT. It translates to CASSTRQGTYAGELFF.

J is TRBJ2-4 and V is TRBV18; TRBD2 matches 7 bases. CDR1 KGHSH and CDR2 LQKENI come from the germline V gene. CDR3 length equals 12 residues. With 3 bases clipped from V and 7 bases from J, the junction kept 0 bases outside the gene matches. The CDR3 coding sequence is TGTGCCAGCTCACCGGGGGGGAACATTCAGTACTTC. This sequence encodes CASSPGGNIQYF.

This clone was detected a few times. The chain recombines TRBV10-2 with TRBJ2-1; the D gene is possibly TRBD1 (6 bases). The CDR3 loop spans 13 amino acids. V lost 8 bases and J 4 bases, leaving 12 bases between the germline ends. Germline lookup yields CDR1 WSHSY and CDR2 SAAADI. CDR3 in DNA: TGCGCCAGCGGGGGCCGTCGGTACAATGAGCAGTTCTTC. Translated: CASGGRRYNEQFF.